The clone carrying this T cell receptor (beta chain) was seen ten or more times. What it binds is not known. These data come from a study of response to subunit inactivated influenza vaccine. Study results and limitations: After each seasonal influenza vaccination, few new T cells are recruited, the authors suggested.

From the RT-PCR reads, TCRdb called clonotypes with MiXCR, one entry per CDR3 protein. This sample carries 550,000 to 600,000 distinct CDR3 sequences, about an eighth of them seen once, and the ten largest clones take roughly 10%. Germline CDR1 reads SQVTM; CDR2 reads ANQGSEA. CDR3 length: 15 amino acids. J lost 1 base, V lost 7 bases, and 10 bases had no gene match. This chain connects TRBV29-1 to TRBJ2-3; 8 positions agree with TRBD1. The clonotype comes from a man aged 45-65 years who received an inactivated influenza vaccine. Sequenced here: PBMCs from blood, sampled on the day of vaccination. CDR3 loop: CSARTGIGGTDTQYF. The CDR3 region has the DNA TGCAGCGCTAGGACAGGGATCGGGGGCACAGATACGCAGTATTTT.